The clone carrying this T cell receptor (beta chain) was seen repeatedly, ten times or more. This sample's time point: before trial treatment. Donors, who were enrolled in a single-arm phase I dose-escalation trial, received nivolumab, ipilimumab, aspirin, low-dose cyclophosphamide and low-dose radiotherapy. The presence of advanced solid tumors lacking tumor-infiltrating lymphocytes characterized eligible patients. The sample originates from a study of low-dose radiotherapy and immunotherapy resistance in tumors. Study overall: Each patient was administered nivolumab intravenously at 240 mg, which was a flat dose, every two weeks, along with intravenous ipilimumab at 1 mg/kg every six weeks.

First-strand cDNA relied on TRAV- and TRBV-specific primers spanning alpha and beta chains. Amplification, which lasted 15 to 20 PCR cycles, used a constant-region primer and V-primer adapter to amplify TCRs. A single record per CDR3 protein comes from TCRdb applying MiXCR to the reads. Counted here are tens of thousands of distinct CDR3 sequences, 18% occurring once; the ten biggest clones make up 5% to 7%. Germline CDR1 and CDR2: WNHNN and SYGVQD (reference sequence). With 5 bases removed from V and 4 bases from J, the gap between germline ends came to 18 bases. CDR3 length equals 16 residues. This sample comprised PBMCs, obtained before treatment. The TCR comes from a male donor with prostate cancer. This chain connects TRBV10-1 to TRBJ1-5, with a tentative D call TRBD1 (5 bases). The CDR3 bases are TGCGCCAGCAGTCCTGGGGGGGGAAAAGGAAATCAGCCCCAGCATTTT. It translates to CASSPGGGKGNQPQHF.